The 27 T cell receptor beta chains reported below all come from one sample, sequenced in a study of OX40 agonist ivuxolimab in advanced cancers. Library generation was performed with the immunoSEQ multiplex PCR assay. The source is immuneACCESS, and TCRdb retained only in-frame sequences with V and J called. Part of the clones is not carried over; for the studies checked, unresolved V genes explain less than half of this, and the remainder is unexplained. The sample records around 50,000 clones, 75% to 90% of which are singletons. The ten top clones hold approximately 3.8% of the sample. The sequencing used CD4+ or CD8+ T cells sorted from blood, collected in a trial of the OX40 agonist ivuxolimab. These receptors were obtained from an adult with an advanced solid tumor such as melanoma, head and neck, liver or kidney cancer.

The chain uses TRBV29-1 and TRBJ2-5, with D hard to call. The CDR3 is 12 residues long. Trimming stripped 7 bases from V and 5 bases from J, with 14 bases between. Germline V gives CDR1 SQVTM, CDR2 ANQGSEA. The CDR3 region is CSAAPGRETQYF. The CDR3, as DNA: TGCAGCGCCGCTCCAGGACGTGAGACCCAGTACTTC. The full variable domain, with the rest looked up from reference TRBV29-1 and TRBJ2-5, is SAVISQKPSRDICQRGTSLTIQCQVDSQVTMMFWYRQQPGQSLTLIATANQGSEATYESGFVIDKFPISRPNLTFSTLTVSNMSPEDSSIYLCSAAPGRETQYFGPGTRLLVL.

Worth noting for this clone: A junction boundary mismatches the germline segment, possibly from a read error. This chain uses TRBV4-2 with TRBJ2-2; 9 bases agree with TRBD2. CDR1 and CDR2 (germline): LGHNA, YNFKEQ. The CDR3 contains 20 residues. The CDR3 loop is CASSQYGTSFRLANTGELLF. The CDR3 region has the DNA TGTGCCAGCAGCCAATACGGGACTAGCTTCCGGCTGGCGAACACCGGGGAGCTGCTTTTT.

The chain carries TRBV18 and TRBJ1-5, with D possibly being TRBD1 (5 bases). Germline CDR1 reads KGHSH; CDR2 reads LQKENI. V was shortened by 3 bases and J by 6 bases, with 15 bases between the two germline ends. The CDR3 consists of 15 residues. The CDR3 DNA reads TGTGCCAGCTCACCCGGGGGGATCTCGGGTCAGCCCCAGCATTTT. It encodes CASSPGGISGQPQHF.

The V and J genes are TRBV7-2 and TRBJ1-1, with D maybe TRBD1 (5 bases). V lost 3 bases and J 2 bases, leaving 13 bases between the germline ends. CDR1 is SGHTA, CDR2 FQGNSA, per germline. This CDR3 comprises 15 residues. CDR3 nucleotides: TGTGCCAGCAGCTTCCTCTTTGGGGCTAACACTGAAGCTTTCTTT. This codes for CASSFLFGANTEAFF.

The V and J genes are TRBV5-1 and TRBJ2-2, with D hard to call. CDR3 length equals 14 residues. Trimming pared 3 bases from V and 3 bases from J, leaving 9 bases between. Germline V gives CDR1 SGHRS, CDR2 YFSETQ. As DNA, the CDR3 is TGCGCCAGCAGCTCGCCTCATGACACCGGGGAGCTGTTTTTT. It encodes CASSSPHDTGELFF. Filled out from reference TRBV5-1 and TRBJ2-2, the complete variable domain reads KAGVTQTPRYLIKTRGQQVTLSCSPISGHRSVSWYQQTPGQGLQFLFEYFSETQRNKGNFPGRFSGRQFSNSRSEMNVSTLELGDSALYLCASSSPHDTGELFFGEGSRLTVL.

The chain employs TRBV6-6 and TRBJ2-7; D is possibly TRBD1 (6 bases). Germline values: CDR1 MNHNY, CDR2 SVGAGI (reference sequence). The CDR3 contains 12 residues. Trimming left V 4 bases short and J 3 bases short, with 7 bases between. CDR3 region: CASSSQGYEQYF. The CDR3 DNA reads as TGTGCCAGCAGTTCACAGGGCTACGAGCAGTACTTC.

The J gene is TRBJ1-2, the V gene TRBV28, with D maybe TRBD1 (5 bases). The V gene lost 2 bases and the J gene lost 5 bases, with 6 bases spanning the gap. This CDR3 contains 12 residues. The germline gives CDR1 MDHEN, CDR2 SYDVKM. The CDR3 bases are TGTGCCAGCAGTTTAGCAGGGTATGGCTACACCTTC. Protein: CASSLAGYGYTF.

This rearrangement joins TRBV9 to TRBJ2-2; a weak D match, TRBD1 (6 bases). Per the germline V gene, CDR1 is SGDLS and CDR2 is YYNGEE. Trimming removed 1 base from V and 0 bases from J, with 19 bases in between. CDR3 length: 19 residues. This chain's CDR3 is CASSVRRQDPNTNTGELFF. CDR3 in DNA: TGTGCCAGCAGCGTAAGGAGACAGGACCCTAATACGAACACCGGGGAGCTGTTTTTT.

The chain combines TRBV10-3 with TRBJ1-1; D gene unclear. This CDR3 is 14 amino acids long. V dropped 3 bases and J dropped 1 base, with 9 bases sitting between them. The germline gives CDR1 ENHRY, CDR2 SYGVKD. The CDR3 sequence is CAISDLHQNTEAFF. The CDR3 DNA follows: TGTGCCATCAGTGATCTTCATCAGAACACTGAAGCTTTCTTT.

The chain joins TRBV9 to TRBJ1-4; D is unclear. Trimming removed 0 bases from V and 0 bases from J, with 6 bases in between. The CDR3 sequence is 15 residues long. CDR1 is SGDLS and CDR2 is YYNGEE in the germline V gene. CDR3 region: CASSVDISTNEKLFF. DNA for the CDR3: TGTGCCAGCAGCGTAGACATATCAACTAATGAAAAACTGTTTTTT.

This chain connects TRBV11-3 to TRBJ2-5, with a possible D match to TRBD1 (6 bases). CDR3 size: 14 residues. Germline loops: CDR1 SGHNT, CDR2 YENEEA. Trimming removed 1 base from V and 5 bases from J, with 11 bases in between. The DNA of the CDR3 is TGTGCCAGCAGCTTAGGGGGGACACGGGAGACCCAGTACTTC. This sequence encodes CASSLGGTRETQYF.

The gene calls are TRBV10-3 and TRBJ1-4, with D tentatively TRBD1 (5 bases). Germline CDR1 and CDR2: ENHRY and SYGVKD. Trimming stripped 3 bases from V and 17 bases from J, with 16 bases between. The CDR3 is made up of 12 amino acids. The CDR3 nucleotides read TGTGCCATCAGTGAAGCTTTAGGGACCTTCTTTTTT. Translation: CAISEALGTFFF.

This chain connects TRBV19 to TRBJ2-5, with 8 bases aligning to TRBD1. The germline gives CDR1 LNHDA, CDR2 SQIVND (reference sequence). The CDR3 has 15 residues. Germline trimming cut 8 bases from V and 5 bases from J; bases unmatched to any gene: 13. CDR3 residues: CASGRQGARGETQYF. CDR3 nucleotides: TGTGCCAGTGGCCGTCAGGGGGCTAGAGGGGAGACCCAGTACTTC.

This clone was detected once. CDR3 amino acids: CASTGAADTQYF. The CDR3 DNA sequence: TGTGCCAGCACAGGGGCAGCAGATACGCAGTATTTT. The chain carries TRBV6-1 and TRBJ2-3; tentative D call: TRBD1 (6 bases). CDR3 size: 12 residues. V gave up 7 bases and J gave up 4 bases, with 9 bases separating them. Per the germline V gene, CDR1 is MNHNS and CDR2 is SASEGT.

The chain joins TRBV23-1 to TRBJ1-2; TRBD1 matches 8 bases. TRBV23-1 is placed among ORFs of uncertain function. J was trimmed by 5 bases and V by 0 bases; bases with no gene match: 8. CDR3 length: 16 amino acids. Here the CDR3 DNA reads TGCGCCAGCAGTCAATCGCGGAGACAGGGGACGTATGGCTACACCTTC. It specifies CASSQSRRQGTYGYTF.

This chain uses TRBV11-2 with TRBJ2-1; TRBD2 aligns across 11 bases. Germline-derived CDR1 and CDR2 are SGHAT and FQNNGV. This CDR3 is 19 amino acids long. Trimming cost V 3 bases and J 7 bases; bases outside gene matches: 17. The CDR3 protein is CASSLFGTSGVGGGNEQFF. Here the CDR3 DNA reads TGTGCCAGCAGCTTGTTTGGGACTAGCGGTGTGGGGGGCGGAAATGAGCAGTTCTTC.

DNA of the CDR3: TGCGCCAGTCAATCGACAGGGGGCTACCAAGAGACCCAGTACTTC. Its translation is CASQSTGGYQETQYF. The J gene is TRBJ2-5, the V gene TRBV5-1; 10 positions match TRBD1. V lost 8 bases to trimming and J lost 0 bases; unmatched junction nucleotides: 7. CDR3 length: 15 amino acids. Germline V gene sequence: CDR1 SGHRS, CDR2 YFSETQ.

This chain joins TRBV19 and TRBJ1-2; a possible D gene is TRBD1 (5 bases). This CDR3 has 16 residues. Trimming removed 4 bases at V and 3 bases at J, with 18 bases between. Germline V gives CDR1 LNHDA, CDR2 SQIVND (reference sequence). Written as DNA, the CDR3 is TGTGCCAGTAGTACGGTATCAGGGTCCCTTGACTATGGCTACACCTTC. This encodes CASSTVSGSLDYGYTF.

The V and J genes are TRBV7-8 and TRBJ1-1; D gene ambiguous. V dropped 5 bases and J dropped 1 base, with 14 bases sitting between them. Per germline, CDR1 SGHVS and CDR2 FQNEAQ. This CDR3 is 15 amino acids long. The CDR3 loop reads CASSNQGEANTEAFF. The CDR3, as DNA: TGTGCCAGCAGCAACCAAGGAGAGGCGAACACTGAAGCTTTCTTT.

The chain joins TRBV7-2 to TRBJ1-5, with a possible D match to TRBD1 (5 bases). CDR1 and CDR2 from the germline V gene are SGHTA and FQGNSA. This CDR3 is 14 amino acids long. Trimming took 1 base from V and 4 from J, leaving 8 bases between them. The CDR3 loop is CASSLGQGNQPQHF. Written as DNA, the CDR3 is TGTGCCAGCAGCTTAGGGCAGGGAAATCAGCCCCAGCATTTT.

This clone is termed medium-sized. J is TRBJ1-1 and V is TRBV6-1; D ambiguous. The V gene lost 2 bases and the J gene lost 0 bases, with 4 bases spanning the gap. Germline CDR1 is MNHNS and CDR2 is SASEGT. The CDR3 totals 13 residues. CDR3 bases: TGTGCCAGCAGTGAACTAATGAACACTGAAGCTTTCTTT. This encodes CASSELMNTEAFF.

For the CDR3, the DNA is TGTGCCAGCAGTGAAAGGGGACTAGGGGGAGATACGCAGTATTTT. Protein sequence: CASSERGLGGDTQYF. The chain combines TRBV6-1 with TRBJ2-3; TRBD2 matches 8 bases. There are 15 residues in the CDR3. Germline CDR1 MNHNS, CDR2 SASEGT. After removal of 2 bases from V and 5 bases from J, the junction contained 6 bases not matched to a gene.

The chain uses TRBV5-6 and TRBJ1-5; D is ambiguous. Trimming took off 0 bases at V and 2 bases at J, with 9 bases between the two ends. CDR1 is SGHDT and CDR2 is YYEEEE in the germline V gene. The CDR3 has 15 amino acids. CDR3: CASSLGPGGNQPQHF. Here the CDR3 DNA reads TGTGCCAGCAGCTTGGGCCCAGGAGGCAATCAGCCCCAGCATTTT.

The gene calls are TRBV5-1 and TRBJ1-1; 9 nucleotides align to TRBD1. Germline lookup yields CDR1 SGHRS and CDR2 YFSETQ. The J segment lost 5 bases and the V segment lost 4 bases, leaving 6 bases of the junction unmatched. The CDR3 length is 14 residues. The DNA of the CDR3 is TGCGCCAGCAGCAAGGGGACAGGGACGACTGAAGCTTTCTTT. This translates into CASSKGTGTTEAFF.

This chain joins TRBV13 and TRBJ1-2; TRBD1 aligns across 8 bases. J lost 4 bases, V lost 0 bases, and 10 bases had no gene match. The germline gives CDR1 PRHDT, CDR2 FYEKMQ (reference sequence). The CDR3 covers 17 residues. The CDR3 bases are TGTGCCAGCAGCTTAGGTGGACAGGGACTCCCTAGCTATGGCTACACCTTC. Protein sequence: CASSLGGQGLPSYGYTF.

The chain employs TRBV6-5 and TRBJ2-2, with 9 bases aligning to TRBD1. The ends lost 5 bases at V and 1 base at J; junction bases unmatched: 2. Germline loops: CDR1 MNHEY, CDR2 SVGAGI. The CDR3 consists of 15 residues. CDR3 protein: CASSKGQGNTGELFF. In DNA, the CDR3 is TGTGCCAGCAGTAAGGGACAGGGGAACACCGGGGAGCTGTTTTTT.

In its sample, this clone was seen once. This chain links TRBV29-1 with TRBJ2-5; 12 positions match TRBD1. The assigned J gene may be wrong: the sequence end matches TRBJ2-7 better. Germline-derived CDR1 and CDR2 are SQVTM and ANQGSEA. The length of the CDR3 is 14 residues. As DNA, the CDR3 is TGCAGCGTGTGGCTCGGGACAGGGGGCCCCGAGCAGTACTTC. It yields the protein CSVWLGTGGPEQYF.